This TCR beta chain comes out of a study of Tregs in tolerant kidney transplant recipients. Clones were sequenced by immunoSEQ multiplex PCR, and TCRdb holds only the in-frame ones, with some missing. This sample's table reports about 30,000 clones. CDR3 length: 15 residues. With 3 bases clipped from V and 0 bases from J, the junction kept 4 bases outside the gene matches. Per germline, CDR1 KGHSH and CDR2 LQKENI. Comment on this clone: Antigen unknown. The read falls 3 residues short of the CDR3 end, and the missing part is taken from the germline J gene.

Overall study results and limits: Donor-specific Treg expansion exceeded global Treg expansion in tolerant patients, suggesting antigen drive. Nucleotide sequences could not be compared across some patients' samples due to primer changes. The most relevant donor-specific Treg TCRbeta repertoire apparently came from expansion with activated donor B cells.

The specimen was CD8+ T cells from blood, collected before the transplant. The V gene is TRBV18, the J gene TRBJ1-1, with 7 bases fitting TRBD1. The clonotype originates from a human donor who received a combined kidney and bone marrow transplant. The chain's CDR3 is CASSPGQRMNTEAFF. The sequenced part of the CDR3 DNA is TGTGCCAGCTCACCGGGACAGCGCATGAACACTGAA.